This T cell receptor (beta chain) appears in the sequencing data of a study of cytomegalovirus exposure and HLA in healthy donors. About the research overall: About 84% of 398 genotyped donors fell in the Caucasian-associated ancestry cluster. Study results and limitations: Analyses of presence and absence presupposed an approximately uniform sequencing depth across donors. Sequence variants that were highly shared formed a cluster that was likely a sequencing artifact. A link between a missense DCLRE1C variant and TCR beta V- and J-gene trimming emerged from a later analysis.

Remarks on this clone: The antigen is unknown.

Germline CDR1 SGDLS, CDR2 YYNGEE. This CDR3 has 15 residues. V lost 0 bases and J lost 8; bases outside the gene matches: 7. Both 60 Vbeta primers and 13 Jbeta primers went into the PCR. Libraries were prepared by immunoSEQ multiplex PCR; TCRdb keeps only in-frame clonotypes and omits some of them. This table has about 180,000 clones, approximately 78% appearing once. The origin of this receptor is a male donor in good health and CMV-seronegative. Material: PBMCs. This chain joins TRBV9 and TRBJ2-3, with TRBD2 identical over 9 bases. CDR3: CASSVDGRGGATQYF. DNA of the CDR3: TGTGCCAGCAGCGTAGATGGGCGGGGGGGCGCTACGCAGTATTTT.